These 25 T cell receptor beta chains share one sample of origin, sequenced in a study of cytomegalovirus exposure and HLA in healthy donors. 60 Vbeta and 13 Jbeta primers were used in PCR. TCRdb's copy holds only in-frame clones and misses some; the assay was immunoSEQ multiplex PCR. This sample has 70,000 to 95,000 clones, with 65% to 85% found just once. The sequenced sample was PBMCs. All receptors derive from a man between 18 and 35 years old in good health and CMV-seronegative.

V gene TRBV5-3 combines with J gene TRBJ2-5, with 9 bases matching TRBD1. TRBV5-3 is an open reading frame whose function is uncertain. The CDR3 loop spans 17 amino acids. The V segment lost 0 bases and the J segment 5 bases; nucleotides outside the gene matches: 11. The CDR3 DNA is TGTGCCAGAAGCTTGGTTGCGCCGGGACAGGGTACGGAGACCCAGTACTTC. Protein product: CARSLVAPGQGTETQYF.

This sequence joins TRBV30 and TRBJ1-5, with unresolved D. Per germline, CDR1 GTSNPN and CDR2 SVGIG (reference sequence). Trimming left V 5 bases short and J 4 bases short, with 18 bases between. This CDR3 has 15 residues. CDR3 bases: TGTGCCTGGCGGAGAGGAGGCGGGTCAAATCAGCCCCAGCATTTT. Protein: CAWRRGGGSNQPQHF.

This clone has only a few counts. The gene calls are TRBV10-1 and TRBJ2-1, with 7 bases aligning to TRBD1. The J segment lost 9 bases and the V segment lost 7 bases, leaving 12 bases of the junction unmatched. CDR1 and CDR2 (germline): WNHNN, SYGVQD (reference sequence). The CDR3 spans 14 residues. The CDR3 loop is CASNVGPGQAEQFF. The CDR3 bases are TGCGCCAGCAACGTGGGACCCGGACAGGCTGAGCAGTTCTTC.

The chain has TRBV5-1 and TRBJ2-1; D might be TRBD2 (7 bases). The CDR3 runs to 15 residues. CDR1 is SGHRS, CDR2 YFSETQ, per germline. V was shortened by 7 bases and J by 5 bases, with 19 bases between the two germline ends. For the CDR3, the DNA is TGCGCCAGCGCCCGGGGGGCAGGGGAAGACAATGAGCAGTTCTTC. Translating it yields CASARGAGEDNEQFF.

CDR3 amino acids: CASSLAGRRQETQYF. CDR3 nucleotides: TGTGCCAGCAGCTTAGCGGGCCGAAGACAAGAGACCCAGTACTTC. The V gene is TRBV7-9, the J gene TRBJ2-5; D unresolved. V gave up 0 bases and J gave up 2 bases, with 10 bases separating them. This CDR3 has 15 amino acids. Germline V lookup: CDR1 SEHNR, CDR2 FQNEAQ (reference sequence).

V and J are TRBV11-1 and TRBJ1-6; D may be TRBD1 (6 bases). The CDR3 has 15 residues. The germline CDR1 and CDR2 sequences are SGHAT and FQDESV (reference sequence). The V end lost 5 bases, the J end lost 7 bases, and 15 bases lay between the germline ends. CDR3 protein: CASSPNPDRNSPLHF. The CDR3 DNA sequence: TGTGCCAGCAGCCCTAACCCGGACAGAAATTCACCCCTCCACTTT.

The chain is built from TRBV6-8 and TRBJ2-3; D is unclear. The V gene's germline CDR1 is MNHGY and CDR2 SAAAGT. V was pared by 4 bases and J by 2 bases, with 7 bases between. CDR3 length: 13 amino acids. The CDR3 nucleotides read TGTGCCAGCAGTTTTAGCCTCACAGATACGCAGTATTTT. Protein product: CASSFSLTDTQYF.

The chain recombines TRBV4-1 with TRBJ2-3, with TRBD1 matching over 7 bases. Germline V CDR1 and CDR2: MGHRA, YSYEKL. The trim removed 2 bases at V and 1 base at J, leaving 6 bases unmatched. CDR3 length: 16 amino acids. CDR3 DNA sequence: TGCGCCAGCAGCCAAATCCGGGACAGCGGCACAGATACGCAGTATTTT. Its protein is CASSQIRDSGTDTQYF.

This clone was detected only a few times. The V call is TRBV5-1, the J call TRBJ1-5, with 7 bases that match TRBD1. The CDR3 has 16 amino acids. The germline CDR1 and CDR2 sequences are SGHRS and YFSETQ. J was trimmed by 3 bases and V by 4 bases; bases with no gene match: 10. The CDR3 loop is CASSPDGTANNQPQHF. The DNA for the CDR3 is TGCGCCAGCAGCCCAGACGGGACAGCTAACAATCAGCCCCAGCATTTT.

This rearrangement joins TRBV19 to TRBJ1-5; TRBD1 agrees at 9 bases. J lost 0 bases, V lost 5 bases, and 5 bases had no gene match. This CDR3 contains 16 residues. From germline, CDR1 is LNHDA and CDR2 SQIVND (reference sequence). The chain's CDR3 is CASSGTGSYSNQPQHF. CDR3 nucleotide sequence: TGTGCCAGTAGTGGGACAGGGAGTTATAGCAATCAGCCCCAGCATTTT.

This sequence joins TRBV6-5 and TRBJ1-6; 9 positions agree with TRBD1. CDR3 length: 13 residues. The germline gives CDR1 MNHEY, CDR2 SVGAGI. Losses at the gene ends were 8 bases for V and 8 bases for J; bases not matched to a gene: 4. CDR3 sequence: CASGRDRDSPLHF. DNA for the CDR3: TGTGCCAGCGGGCGGGACAGGGATTCACCCCTCCACTTT.

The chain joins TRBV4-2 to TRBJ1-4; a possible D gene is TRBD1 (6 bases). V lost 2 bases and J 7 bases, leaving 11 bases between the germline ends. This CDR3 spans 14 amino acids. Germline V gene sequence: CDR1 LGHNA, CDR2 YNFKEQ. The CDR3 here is CASSQPGTREKLFF. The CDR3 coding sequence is TGTGCCAGCAGCCAACCCGGGACACGTGAAAAACTGTTTTTT.

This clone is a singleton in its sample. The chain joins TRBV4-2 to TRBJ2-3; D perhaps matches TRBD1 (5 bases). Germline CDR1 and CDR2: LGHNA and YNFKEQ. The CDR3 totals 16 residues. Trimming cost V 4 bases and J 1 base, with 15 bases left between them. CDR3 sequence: CASSPGALSRTDTQYF. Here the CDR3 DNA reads TGTGCCAGCAGCCCTGGGGCCTTAAGCCGCACAGATACGCAGTATTTT.

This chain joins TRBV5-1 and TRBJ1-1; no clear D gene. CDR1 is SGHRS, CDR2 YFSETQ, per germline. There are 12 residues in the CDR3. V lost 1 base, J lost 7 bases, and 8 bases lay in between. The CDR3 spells CASSLLPGEAFF. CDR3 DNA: TGCGCCAGCAGCTTGTTGCCGGGTGAAGCTTTCTTT.

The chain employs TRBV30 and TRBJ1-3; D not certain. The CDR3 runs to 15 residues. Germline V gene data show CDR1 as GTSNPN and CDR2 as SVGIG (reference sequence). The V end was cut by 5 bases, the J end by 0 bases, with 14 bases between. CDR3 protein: CAWSSLLSSGNTIYF. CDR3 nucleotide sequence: TGTGCCTGGTCTTCCCTACTTAGCTCTGGAAACACCATATATTTT.

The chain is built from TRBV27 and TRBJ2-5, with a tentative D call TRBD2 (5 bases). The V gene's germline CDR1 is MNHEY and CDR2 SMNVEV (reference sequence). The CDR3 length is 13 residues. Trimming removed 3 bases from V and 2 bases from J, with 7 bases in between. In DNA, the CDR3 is TGTGCCAGCAGTTTCGGAGGACAAGAGACCCAGTACTTC. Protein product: CASSFGGQETQYF.

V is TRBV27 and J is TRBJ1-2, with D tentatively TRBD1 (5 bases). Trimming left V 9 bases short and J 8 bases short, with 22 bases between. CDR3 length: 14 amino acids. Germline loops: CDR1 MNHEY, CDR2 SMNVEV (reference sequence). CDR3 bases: TGTGCCAGTACCGAGAGGGGAGGGCTTTCGGGCTACACCTTC. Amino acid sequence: CASTERGGLSGYTF.

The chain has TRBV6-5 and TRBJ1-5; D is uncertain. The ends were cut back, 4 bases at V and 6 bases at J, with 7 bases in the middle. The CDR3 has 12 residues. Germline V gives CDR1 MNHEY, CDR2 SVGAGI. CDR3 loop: CASSFAGQPQHF. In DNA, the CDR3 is TGTGCCAGCAGTTTCGCGGGTCAGCCCCAGCATTTT.

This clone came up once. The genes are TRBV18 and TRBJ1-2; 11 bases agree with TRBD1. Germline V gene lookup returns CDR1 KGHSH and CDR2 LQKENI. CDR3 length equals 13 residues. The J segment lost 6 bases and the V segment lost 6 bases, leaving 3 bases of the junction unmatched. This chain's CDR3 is CASSMGQGDGYTF. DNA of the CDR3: TGTGCCAGCTCGATGGGACAGGGGGATGGCTACACCTTC.

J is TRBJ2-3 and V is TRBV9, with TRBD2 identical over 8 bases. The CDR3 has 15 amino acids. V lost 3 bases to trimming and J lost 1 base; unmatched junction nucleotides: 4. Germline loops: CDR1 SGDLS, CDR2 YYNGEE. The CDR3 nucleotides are TGTGCCAGCAGCGCCCGAGCGGGGGGCACAGATACGCAGTATTTT. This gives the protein CASSARAGGTDTQYF. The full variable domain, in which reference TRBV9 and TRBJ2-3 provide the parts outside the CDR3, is DSGVTQTPKHLITATGQRVTLRCSPRSGDLSVYWYQQSLDQGLQFLIQYYNGEERAKGNILERFSAQQFPDLHSELNLSSLELGDSALYFCASSARAGGTDTQYFGPGTRLTVL.

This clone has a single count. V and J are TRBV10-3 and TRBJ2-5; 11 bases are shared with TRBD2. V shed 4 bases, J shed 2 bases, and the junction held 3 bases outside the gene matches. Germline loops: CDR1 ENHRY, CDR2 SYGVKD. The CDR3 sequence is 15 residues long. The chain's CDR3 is CAISGSGGGQETQYF. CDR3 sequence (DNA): TGTGCCATCAGTGGTAGCGGGGGGGGGCAAGAGACCCAGTACTTC.

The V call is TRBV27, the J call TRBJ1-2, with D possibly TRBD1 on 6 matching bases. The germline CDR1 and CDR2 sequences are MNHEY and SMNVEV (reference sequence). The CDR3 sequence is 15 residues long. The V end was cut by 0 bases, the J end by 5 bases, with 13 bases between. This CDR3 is CASSLSHRDPYGYTF. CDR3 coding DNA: TGTGCCAGCAGTTTATCGCACAGGGATCCATATGGCTACACCTTC.

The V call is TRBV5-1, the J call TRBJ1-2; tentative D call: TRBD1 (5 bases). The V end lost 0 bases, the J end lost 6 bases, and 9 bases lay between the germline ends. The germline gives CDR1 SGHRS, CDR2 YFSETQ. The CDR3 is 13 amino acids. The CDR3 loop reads CASSLAAGDGYTF. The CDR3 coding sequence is TGCGCCAGCAGCTTGGCGGCGGGGGATGGCTACACCTTC.

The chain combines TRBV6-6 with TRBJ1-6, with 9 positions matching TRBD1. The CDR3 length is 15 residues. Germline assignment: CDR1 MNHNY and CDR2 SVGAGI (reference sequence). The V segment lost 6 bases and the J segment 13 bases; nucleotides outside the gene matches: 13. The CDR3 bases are TGTGCCAGCAGCTACACGGGACAGGGAGTTGGGCCCCTCCACTTT. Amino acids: CASSYTGQGVGPLHF.

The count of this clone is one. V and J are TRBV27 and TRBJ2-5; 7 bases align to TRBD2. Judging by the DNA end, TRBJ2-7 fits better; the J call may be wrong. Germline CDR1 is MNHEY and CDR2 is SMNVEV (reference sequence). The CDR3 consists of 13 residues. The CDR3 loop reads CASKRGPSYEQYF. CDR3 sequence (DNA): TGTGCCAGCAAGCGGGGCCCCTCCTACGAGCAGTACTTC.